This section outlines one T cell receptor (beta chain) sequence together with its context. TCRdb's copy holds only in-frame clones and misses some; the assay was immunoSEQ multiplex PCR. The sample holds about 100,000 clones, about 86% seen once. This entry is derived from a study of OX40 agonist ivuxolimab in advanced cancers. The overall study: Antecedent anti-PD-1, anti-PD-L1 or anti-CTLA-4 therapy was permissible, with about 40% having received some.

The source of this sequence is an adult with an advanced solid tumor such as melanoma, head and neck, liver or kidney cancer. The sample was CD4+ or CD8+ T cells sorted from blood, taken in a trial of the OX40 agonist ivuxolimab.

Here the CDR3 reads CASSYSARLGETQYF. Here the CDR3 DNA reads TGTGCCAGCAGTTACTCGGCCCGTCTGGGGGAGACCCAGTACTTC. The chain has TRBV6-6 and TRBJ2-5; no reliable D call. Germline V lookup: CDR1 MNHNY, CDR2 SVGAGI (reference sequence). The CDR3 loop spans 15 amino acids. The germline V and J ends were trimmed by 0 bases and 5 bases, with 13 bases remaining between them.